This entry lists 17 T cell receptor beta chains sequenced from one sample in a study of T-cell reconstitution after alpha-beta-depleted transplantation in children. Unique molecular identifiers were incorporated during preparation of the TCRbeta library. Using its own MiXCR run on the PCR reads, TCRdb lists one record per CDR3 protein. The sample lists 500,000 to 600,000 distinct CDR3 sequences, 30% to 35% seen once, with under 3% in the top ten. The sequencing here drew on PBMCs from the stem cell graft donor, taken from the stem cell graft. The receptors were sampled from a human donor who donated a stem cell graft to a child with aplastic anemia.

The rearrangement links TRBV18 to TRBJ1-1; TRBD1 is a possible D gene (5 bases). This CDR3 has 14 residues. The V gene's germline CDR1 is KGHSH and CDR2 LQKENI. The ends were cut back, 3 bases at V and 3 bases at J, with 11 bases in the middle. The CDR3: CASSPSLGDTEAFF. CDR3 DNA: TGTGCCAGCTCACCGTCCCTGGGGGACACTGAAGCTTTCTTT.

This chain joins TRBV7-8 and TRBJ2-6; D unresolved. Germline CDR1 is SGHVS and CDR2 is FQNEAQ. Trimming took 1 base from V and 2 from J, leaving 12 bases between them. The CDR3 length is 17 residues. Written as DNA, the CDR3 is TGTGCCAGCAGCTTAGGGTCGGCCCCGGCTGGGGCCAACGTCCTGACTTTC. Its translation: CASSLGSAPAGANVLTF.

This chain links TRBV20-1 with TRBJ2-1, with D hard to call. The CDR3 length is 11 residues. Per germline, CDR1 DFQATT and CDR2 SNEGSKA (reference sequence). V lost 3 bases to trimming and J lost 7 bases, with 7 bases between them. The CDR3 loop reads CSASDNNEQFF. CDR3 coding DNA: TGCAGTGCTAGCGACAATAATGAGCAGTTCTTC.

The chain joins TRBV5-5 to TRBJ1-3; TRBD1 aligns across 9 bases. The V and J ends lost 4 bases and 1 base, in that order; junction bases with no gene match: 6. This CDR3 has 16 residues. CDR1 is SGHKS and CDR2 is YYEKEE in the germline V gene (reference sequence). The CDR3 DNA reads as TGTGCCAGCAGCCCACGACAGGGGGGTTCTGGAAACACCATATATTTT. Translation: CASSPRQGGSGNTIYF.

This chain links TRBV4-3 with TRBJ2-5, with D perhaps being TRBD1 or TRBD2 (5 bases each). The CDR3 consists of 15 residues. CDR1 LGHNA and CDR2 YSLEER come from the germline V gene. Trimming pared 4 bases from V and 5 bases from J, leaving 17 bases between. The CDR3 is CASSPRSAGSETQYF. The DNA of the CDR3 is TGCGCCAGCAGCCCCCGATCGGCAGGGAGCGAGACCCAGTACTTC.

This clonotype turned up a few times. The chain has TRBV7-2 and TRBJ2-1; D not certain. This CDR3 has 13 residues. From germline, CDR1 is SGHTA and CDR2 FQGNSA. V gave up 3 bases and J gave up 5 bases, with 8 bases separating them. The CDR3 spells CASSFKGDNEQFF. DNA of the CDR3: TGTGCCAGCAGCTTCAAAGGCGACAATGAGCAGTTCTTC.

This clonotype has only a few counts. This chain connects TRBV5-5 to TRBJ1-5; 7 bases are shared with TRBD1. Germline CDR1 and CDR2: SGHKS and YYEKEE (reference sequence). The CDR3 length is 14 residues. The V gene end was trimmed by 2 bases and the J gene end by 4 bases; junction bases not matched to a gene: 3. The CDR3 region is CASSFGQVNQPQHF. CDR3 nucleotides: TGTGCCAGCAGCTTCGGACAGGTTAATCAGCCCCAGCATTTT.

This sequence joins TRBV27 and TRBJ2-6, with a tentative D call TRBD1 (5 bases). CDR3 length equals 16 residues. The V end was cut by 0 bases, the J end by 2 bases, with 8 bases between. CDR1 and CDR2 (germline): MNHEY, SMNVEV (reference sequence). CDR3 sequence (DNA): TGTGCCAGCAGTTTATCTCCAGGGCCTGGGGCCAACGTCCTGACTTTC. It yields the protein CASSLSPGPGANVLTF.

The chain has TRBV6-1 and TRBJ2-7; D remains unclear. Trimming removed 4 bases at V and 0 bases at J, with 13 bases between. The length of the CDR3 is 15 residues. CDR1 and CDR2 from the germline V gene are MNHNS and SASEGT. CDR3 nucleotides: TGTGCCAGCAGTGCCCGGCACAGCTCCTCCTACGAGCAGTACTTC. Translation: CASSARHSSSYEQYF.

The V gene is TRBV7-7, the J gene TRBJ1-6; D unresolved. CDR1 is SSHAT and CDR2 is FNYEAQ in the germline V gene (reference sequence). Trimming removed 6 bases at V and 8 bases at J, with 23 bases between. This CDR3 has 17 amino acids. Written as DNA, the CDR3 is TGTGCCAGCAGTTCATCTAAGTTAAAAATGGAGTATTCACCCCTCCACTTT. Residues: CASSSSKLKMEYSPLHF.

The chain couples TRBV29-1 to TRBJ2-3; 10 bases align to TRBD2. The CDR3 is 16 amino acids. The germline V gene encodes CDR1 SQVTM and CDR2 ANQGSEA. V lost 3 bases, J lost 0 bases, and 6 bases stayed unmatched. This CDR3 is CSVEEGLAQSTDTQYF. The CDR3 coding sequence is TGCAGCGTTGAGGAGGGACTAGCGCAGAGCACAGATACGCAGTATTTT.

This CDR3 reads CASSYLQGGEKLFF. The CDR3 nucleotides read TGTGCCAGCAGTTACCTACAGGGGGGAGAAAAACTGTTTTTT. The chain couples TRBV6-5 to TRBJ1-4; 8 nucleotides align to TRBD1. Germline CDR1 MNHEY, CDR2 SVGAGI. V lost 2 bases and J lost 8; bases outside the gene matches: 4. This CDR3 has 14 residues.

This clonotype appeared a few times. The chain's CDR3 is CASSSQMAASRAEAFF. CDR3 nucleotides: TGTGCCAGCAGCTCTCAAATGGCCGCGTCGAGGGCTGAAGCTTTCTTT. J is TRBJ1-1 and V is TRBV11-3; D remains unclear. The germline V gene has CDR1 SGHNT and CDR2 YENEEA. The V end lost 4 bases, the J end lost 6 bases, and 21 bases lay between the germline ends. The CDR3 loop spans 16 amino acids.

This clonotype was seen a single time. The gene calls are TRBV5-1 and TRBJ2-7; TRBD1 is a possible D gene (5 bases). This CDR3 has 14 residues. V lost 4 bases and J 1 base, leaving 12 bases between the germline ends. Germline V gives CDR1 SGHRS, CDR2 YFSETQ. This CDR3 reads CASSAGRTSYEQYF. The DNA of the CDR3 is TGCGCCAGCAGCGCTGGACGGACATCCTACGAGCAGTACTTC.

The J gene is TRBJ2-1, the V gene TRBV5-1; tentatively, D is TRBD2 (6 bases). CDR3 length equals 15 residues. Trimming cost V 3 bases and J 5 bases, with 15 bases left between them. The germline V gene encodes CDR1 SGHRS and CDR2 YFSETQ. This chain's CDR3 is CASSSGEVLHNEQFF. The CDR3 DNA follows: TGCGCCAGCAGCTCTGGGGAGGTTTTGCACAATGAGCAGTTCTTC.

The V and J genes are TRBV20-1 and TRBJ1-5; D is unresolved. Trimming took 5 bases from V and 6 from J, leaving 11 bases between them. Germline V gene sequence: CDR1 DFQATT, CDR2 SNEGSKA (reference sequence). This CDR3 comprises 12 residues. For the CDR3, the DNA is TGCAGTGCTGGGGTCGTCGGTCAGCCCCAGCATTTT. Protein sequence: CSAGVVGQPQHF.

The V call is TRBV20-1, the J call TRBJ1-1; 7 positions match TRBD1. The V segment lost 3 bases and the J segment 0 bases; nucleotides outside the gene matches: 4. The CDR3 length is 14 residues. Germline V gene lookup returns CDR1 DFQATT and CDR2 SNEGSKA (reference sequence). The CDR3 DNA sequence: TGCAGTGCTAGGGAAGACAGGGTGAACACTGAAGCTTTCTTT. It encodes CSAREDRVNTEAFF.